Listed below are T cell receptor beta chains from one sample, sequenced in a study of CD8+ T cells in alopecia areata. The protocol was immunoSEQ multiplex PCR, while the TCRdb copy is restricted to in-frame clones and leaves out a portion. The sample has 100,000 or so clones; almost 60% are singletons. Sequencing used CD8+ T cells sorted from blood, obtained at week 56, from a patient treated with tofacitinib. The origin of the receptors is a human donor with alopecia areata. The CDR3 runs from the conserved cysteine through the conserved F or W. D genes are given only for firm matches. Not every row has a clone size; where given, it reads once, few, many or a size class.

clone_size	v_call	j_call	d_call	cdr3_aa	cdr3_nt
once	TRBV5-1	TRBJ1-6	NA	CASSLGQRIYSYNSPLHF	TGCGCCAGCAGCTTGGGACAGCGGATTTACTCCTATAATTCACCCCTCCACTTT
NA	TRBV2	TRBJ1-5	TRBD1	CASSGDREDQPQHF	TGTGCCAGCAGTGGGGACAGGGAAGATCAGCCCCAGCATTTT
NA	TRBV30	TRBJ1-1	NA	CAWSVTYTEAFF	TGTGCCTGGAGTGTCACGTACACTGAAGCTTTCTTT
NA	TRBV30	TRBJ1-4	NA	CAWTPGRFNEKLFF	TGTGCCTGGACCCCGGGACGATTTAATGAAAAACTGTTTTTT
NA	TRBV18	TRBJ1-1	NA	CASSPRQGAVVNTEAFF	TGTGCCAGCTCACCACGGCAGGGCGCGGTCGTCAACACTGAAGCTTTCTTT
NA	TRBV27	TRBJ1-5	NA	CASSLLKNQPQHF	TGTGCCAGCAGTTTATTGAAGAATCAGCCCCAGCATTTT
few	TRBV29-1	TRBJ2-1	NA	CSVRMRNEQFF	TGCAGCGTTAGGATGAGGAATGAGCAGTTCTTC
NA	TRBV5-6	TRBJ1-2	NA	CASSFGGTPNNYGYTF	TGTGCCAGCAGCTTTGGGGGTACCCCTAATAACTATGGCTACACCTTC
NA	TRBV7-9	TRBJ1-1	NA	CASSLAGLNTEAFF	TGTGCCAGCAGCTTAGCGGGGCTGAACACTGAAGCTTTCTTT
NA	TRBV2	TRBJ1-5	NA	CASRESGGSNQPQHF	TGTGCCAGCAGAGAAAGTGGAGGGAGCAATCAGCCCCAGCATTTT
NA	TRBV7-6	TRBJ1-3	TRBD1	CASSLARTGGPKTGNTIYF	TGTGCCAGCAGCTTAGCGCGGACAGGGGGCCCCAAAACAGGAAACACCATATATTTT
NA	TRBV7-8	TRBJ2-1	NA	CASSLVGYNEQFF	TGTGCCAGCAGCTTAGTCGGGTACAATGAGCAGTTCTTC
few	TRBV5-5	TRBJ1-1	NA	CASSLGTDTEAFF	TGTGCCAGCAGCTTGGGGACGGATACTGAAGCTTTCTTT
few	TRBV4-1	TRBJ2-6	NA	CASSLPESGANVLTF	TGCGCCAGCAGCCTACCAGAGTCTGGGGCCAACGTCCTGACTTTC
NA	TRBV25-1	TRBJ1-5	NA	CASSEDNQPQHF	TGTGCCAGCAGTGAGGACAATCAGCCCCAGCATTTT
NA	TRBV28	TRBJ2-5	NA	CASSQQVTETQYF	TGTGCCAGCAGTCAACAGGTCACGGAGACCCAGTACTTC
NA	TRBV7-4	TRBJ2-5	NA	CASSSPWTDQETQYF	TGTGCCAGCAGCTCCCCTTGGACAGACCAAGAGACCCAGTACTTC
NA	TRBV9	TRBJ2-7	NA	CASSPDGMGLYEQYF	TGTGCCAGCAGCCCGGACGGGATGGGGCTCTACGAGCAGTACTTC
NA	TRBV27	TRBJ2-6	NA	CASSLFSAGANVLTF	TGTGCCAGCAGTTTATTTTCCGCTGGGGCCAACGTCCTGACTTTC
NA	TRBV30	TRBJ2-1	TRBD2	CAWSRGGNEQFF	TGTGCCTGGAGCCGGGGGGGGAATGAGCAGTTCTTC
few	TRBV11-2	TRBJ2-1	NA	CATEQGRNEQFF	TGTGCCACCGAACAGGGGAGGAATGAGCAGTTCTTC
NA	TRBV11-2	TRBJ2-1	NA	CASSLPGNEQFF	TGTGCCAGCAGCTTACCCGGCAATGAGCAGTTCTTC
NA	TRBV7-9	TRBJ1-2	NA	CASSLAPEAYGYTF	TGTGCCAGCAGCTTAGCCCCCGAGGCCTATGGCTACACCTTC
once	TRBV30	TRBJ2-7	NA	CAWSVPAGGYEQYF	TGTGCCTGGAGTGTACCGGCAGGGGGGTACGAGCAGTACTTC
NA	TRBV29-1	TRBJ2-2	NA	CSVEGQANTGELFF	TGCAGCGTTGAAGGCCAGGCGAACACCGGGGAGCTGTTTTTT
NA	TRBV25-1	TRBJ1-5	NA	CASSDEGYNQPQHF	TGTGCCAGCAGTGACGAGGGGTACAATCAGCCCCAGCATTTT
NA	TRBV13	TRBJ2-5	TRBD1	CASSLGRGLTGEETQYF	TGTGCCAGCAGCTTAGGACGCGGCCTTACAGGGGAGGAGACCCAGTACTTC
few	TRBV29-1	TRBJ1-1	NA	CSVYPLDRIDTEAFF	TGCAGCGTTTATCCCCTGGACAGAATAGACACTGAAGCTTTCTTT
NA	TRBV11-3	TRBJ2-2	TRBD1	CASSAWTGNTGELFF	TGTGCCAGCAGCGCGTGGACAGGGAACACCGGGGAGCTGTTTTTT
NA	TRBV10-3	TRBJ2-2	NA	CAISDLGTLNTGELFF	TGTGCCATCAGTGATTTGGGGACACTGAACACCGGGGAGCTGTTTTTT
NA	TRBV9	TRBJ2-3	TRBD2	CASSAGLAGRTDTQYF	TGTGCCAGCAGCGCAGGACTAGCGGGACGTACAGATACGCAGTATTTT
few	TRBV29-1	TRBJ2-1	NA	CSVEDGVTNEQFF	TGCAGCGTTGAAGATGGCGTAACCAATGAGCAGTTCTTC
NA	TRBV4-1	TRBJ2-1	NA	CASSQDPVEQFF	TGCGCCAGCAGCCAAGATCCGGTTGAGCAGTTCTTC
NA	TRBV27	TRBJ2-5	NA	CASNPPRRPQETQYF	TGTGCCAGCAACCCCCCCAGGCGGCCCCAAGAGACCCAGTACTTC
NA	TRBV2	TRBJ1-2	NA	CASMAGGGYTF	TGTGCCAGCATGGCAGGAGGTGGCTACACCTTC